The 27 T cell receptor beta chains below all came from one sample that was sequenced in a study of technical replicates of blood from several donors. Some clones are missing from TCRdb's copy, which holds only in-frame ones; the method was immunoSEQ multiplex PCR. The sample carries fewer than 90,000 clones, approximately 90% recorded once. Material for sequencing was T cells isolated from PBMCs. Receptors originate from a human donor in good health.

J is TRBJ1-3 and V is TRBV11-1; D is undetermined. Germline V gives CDR1 SGHAT, CDR2 FQDESV (reference sequence). Trimming took 5 bases from V and 3 from J, leaving 11 bases between them. This CDR3 is built from 14 residues. The CDR3 bases are TGTGCCAGCAGCCAAGAGGGTGTTGGAAACACCATATATTTT. This encodes CASSQEGVGNTIYF.

The chain combines TRBV12-5 with TRBJ2-2; D unclear. V was pared by 7 bases and J by 6 bases, with 15 bases between. The CDR3 consists of 14 residues. Germline CDR1 reads LGHNT; CDR2 reads FRNRAP. The CDR3 DNA reads TGTGCTAGTGCTATGAACTCCCTCGCCGGGGAGCTGTTTTTT. It yields the protein CASAMNSLAGELFF. Together with reference TRBV12-5 and TRBJ2-2, the CDR3 gives the full variable domain: DARVTQTPRHKVTEMGQEVTMRCQPILGHNTVFWYRQTMMQGLELLAYFRNRAPLDDSGMPKDRFSAEMPDATLATLKIQPSEPRDSAVYFCASAMNSLAGELFFGEGSRLTVL.

This chain links TRBV29-1 with TRBJ2-3; D is unclear. The CDR3 is 13 amino acids. Between the trimmed V and J ends, which lost 5 bases and 2 bases, there was a span of 11 bases. CDR1 and CDR2 from the germline V gene are SQVTM and ANQGSEA. CDR3 coding DNA: TGCAGCGTTCCGGGTATTATCACAGATACGCAGTATTTT. Its protein product is CSVPGIITDTQYF.

This sequence joins TRBV7-9 and TRBJ2-7; possibly TRBD1 for D (6 bases). Germline V CDR1 and CDR2: SEHNR, FQNEAQ (reference sequence). The V gene lost 3 bases and the J gene lost 2 bases, with 8 bases spanning the gap. CDR3 length equals 13 residues. CDR3 in DNA: TGTGCCAGCAGCTTGGACAGCCCCTACGAGCAGTACTTC. Encoded protein: CASSLDSPYEQYF.

CDR3 nucleotide sequence: TGTGCCAGCAAAAAGGGACTTTCCTACGAGCAGTACTTC. Its protein product is CASKKGLSYEQYF. The rearrangement joins TRBV6-5 to TRBJ2-7, with a tentative D call TRBD2 (6 bases). Trimming pared 7 bases from V and 1 base from J, leaving 11 bases between. The CDR3 is 13 amino acids. Germline V gene lookup returns CDR1 MNHEY and CDR2 SVGAGI.

This chain links TRBV5-8 with TRBJ1-2; 8 nucleotides line up with TRBD1. V trimming: 4 bases; J trimming: 4 bases; junction bases outside the gene matches: 12. Germline lookup yields CDR1 SGHTS and CDR2 YDEGEE. The CDR3 loop spans 16 amino acids. CDR3 sequence: CASSRNLGQGLYGYTF. CDR3 DNA sequence: TGTGCCAGCAGCCGGAATCTCGGACAGGGTCTCTATGGCTACACCTTC.

The J gene is TRBJ2-1, the V gene TRBV18; 14 positions match TRBD2. CDR3 length equals 18 residues. V lost 2 bases, J lost 7 bases, and 10 bases stayed unmatched. The germline V gene encodes CDR1 KGHSH and CDR2 LQKENI. The DNA of the CDR3 is TGTGCCAGCTCACCAGGGGGCCCGGGACTAGCGGGAGATAATGAGCAGTTCTTC. This sequence encodes CASSPGGPGLAGDNEQFF.

As concerns this clone: The junction does not match germline at one end; this may be a read error. This chain links TRBV7-7 with TRBJ2-1, with TRBD2 matching over 7 bases. The CDR3 is 14 amino acids. CDR1 and CDR2 from the germline V gene are SSHAT and FNYEAQ (reference sequence). This CDR3 is CASSPGTTYNEQFF. CDR3 nucleotide sequence: TGTGCTAGCAGCCCAGGGACTACCTACAATGAGCAGTTCTTC.

The chain uses TRBV28 and TRBJ1-2; 7 bases are a match to TRBD1. Germline CDR1 reads MDHEN; CDR2 reads SYDVKM. V lost 5 bases to trimming and J lost 3 bases; unmatched junction nucleotides: 9. This CDR3 contains 15 residues. For the CDR3, the DNA is TGTGCCAGCAGTCCCGGACAGGAAAGGGACTATGGCTACACCTTC. Protein product: CASSPGQERDYGYTF.

V is TRBV13 and J is TRBJ2-7; D perhaps matches TRBD2 (5 bases). Trimming removed 5 bases from V and 1 base from J, with 9 bases in between. The CDR3 extends over 13 amino acids. The germline gives CDR1 PRHDT, CDR2 FYEKMQ (reference sequence). CDR3 nucleotides: TGTGCCAGCAGCCACAGAGGGTCCTACGAGCAGTACTTC. Protein sequence: CASSHRGSYEQYF.

J is TRBJ2-5 and V is TRBV7-9; D is possibly TRBD2 (6 bases). V gave up 10 bases and J gave up 7 bases, with 16 bases separating them. CDR3 size: 12 residues. Looked up from germline, CDR1 is SEHNR and CDR2 is FQNEAQ (reference sequence). The CDR3 DNA sequence: TGTGCCATCGGGGAGCTGGGAGGGACCCAGTACTTC. Encoded protein: CAIGELGGTQYF.

This rearrangement joins TRBV7-3 to TRBJ2-7, with 8 positions matching TRBD2. The CDR3 loop spans 13 amino acids. Germline V gene sequence: CDR1 SGHTA, CDR2 FQGTGA. Germline trimming cut 5 bases from V and 5 bases from J; bases unmatched to any gene: 5. CDR3 protein: CASSTTSGDEQYF. DNA for the CDR3: TGTGCCAGCAGCACCACTAGCGGAGACGAGCAGTACTTC.

The genes are TRBV6-5 and TRBJ2-5; possibly TRBD1 for D (5 bases). V was pared by 2 bases and J by 5 bases, with 12 bases between. Per the germline V gene, CDR1 is MNHEY and CDR2 is SVGAGI. CDR3 length: 14 amino acids. The CDR3 DNA follows: TGTGCCAGCAGTTACGGTTGGGGCCAGGAGACCCAGTACTTC. Its translation is CASSYGWGQETQYF.

The gene calls are TRBV6-5 and TRBJ1-5, with D perhaps TRBD1 (5 bases). Between the trimmed V and J ends, which lost 5 bases and 0 bases, there was a span of 11 bases. From germline, CDR1 is MNHEY and CDR2 SVGAGI. The CDR3 is 15 amino acids. CDR3 sequence: CASSADGGSNQPQHF. CDR3 in DNA: TGTGCCAGCAGTGCCGACGGGGGTAGCAATCAGCCCCAGCATTTT.

The chain is built from TRBV9 and TRBJ1-1, with a possible D match to TRBD1 (5 bases). There are 15 residues in the CDR3. The V gene lost 4 bases and the J gene lost 0 bases, with 13 bases spanning the gap. In germline, CDR1 is SGDLS, CDR2 YYNGEE. The CDR3 coding sequence is TGTGCCAGCAGCCCTAGGACACACCTGAACACTGAAGCTTTCTTT. This codes for CASSPRTHLNTEAFF.

This clone was recorded once. The chain links TRBV15 to TRBJ2-5; 8 bases fit TRBD1. There are 12 residues in the CDR3. With V trimmed by 5 bases and J by 7 bases, 3 bases remained unmatched. Germline V gene data show CDR1 as LNHNV and CDR2 as YYDKDF (reference sequence). The CDR3 DNA is TGTGCCACCAGCTCCCAGGGGGCGACCCAGTACTTC. Amino acids: CATSSQGATQYF.

The V and J genes are TRBV10-1 and TRBJ2-3, with no clear D. CDR1 is WNHNN and CDR2 is SYGVQD in the germline V gene (reference sequence). Trimming pared 3 bases from V and 4 bases from J, leaving 11 bases between. CDR3 size: 14 residues. CDR3 sequence (DNA): TGCGCCAGCAGTGATTTGAGTTCGGCAGATACGCAGTATTTT. It translates to CASSDLSSADTQYF.

The V call is TRBV4-1, the J call TRBJ2-3; 11 bases align to TRBD2. J lost 5 bases, V lost 0 bases, and 10 bases had no gene match. The CDR3 has 18 amino acids. CDR1 MGHRA and CDR2 YSYEKL come from the germline V gene. The CDR3 region is CASSQEAVAGGPKDTQYF. The CDR3 bases are TGCGCCAGCAGCCAAGAAGCTGTAGCGGGAGGGCCTAAAGATACGCAGTATTTT.

This clone came up a few times. The V and J genes are TRBV4-1 and TRBJ2-2; tentatively, D is TRBD2 (6 bases). Germline CDR1 is MGHRA and CDR2 is YSYEKL. This CDR3 comprises 14 residues. The V gene lost 1 base and the J gene lost 6 bases, with 9 bases spanning the gap. CDR3 DNA sequence: TGCGCCAGCAGCCAAGTCGGGAGCGCCGGGGAGCTGTTTTTT. Translation: CASSQVGSAGELFF.

The chain is built from TRBV7-6 and TRBJ2-5; 7 bases match TRBD1. CDR1 SGHVS and CDR2 FNYEAQ come from the germline V gene. CDR3 size: 15 residues. V gave up 6 bases and J gave up 2 bases; unmatched junction bases: 9. The CDR3 region has the DNA TGTGCCAGCAGGTATCGGGGACAGCTGCAAGAGACCCAGTACTTC. Translating it yields CASRYRGQLQETQYF.

The chain's CDR3 is CASSISENTEAFF. CDR3 sequence (DNA): TGTGCCAGTAGTATCTCAGAAAACACTGAAGCTTTCTTT. The V gene is TRBV19, the J gene TRBJ1-1; no reliable D call. This CDR3 is 13 amino acids long. Germline V gene lookup returns CDR1 LNHDA and CDR2 SQIVND (reference sequence). Trimming shortened V by 3 bases and J by 2 bases, and 7 bases separated the two germline ends.

The V and J genes are TRBV29-1 and TRBJ1-2; the match to TRBD1 covers 8 bases. CDR1 and CDR2 from the germline V gene are SQVTM and ANQGSEA. The CDR3 is 13 residues long. V trimming: 6 bases; J trimming: 3 bases; junction bases outside the gene matches: 6. The CDR3 DNA is TGCAGCGTCGCCTTGGGACAGGACTATGGCTACACCTTC. Translated, it gives CSVALGQDYGYTF.

The genes are TRBV30 and TRBJ1-2, with 9 bases identical to TRBD1. The V gene end was trimmed by 4 bases and the J gene end by 6 bases; junction bases not matched to a gene: 9. The CDR3 sequence is 14 residues long. The germline gives CDR1 GTSNPN, CDR2 SVGIG (reference sequence). CDR3 protein: CAWTKGTGYDGYTF. DNA for the CDR3: TGTGCCTGGACCAAAGGGACAGGGTATGATGGCTACACCTTC.

V is TRBV7-8 and J is TRBJ1-1; TRBD1 matches 8 bases. V lost 5 bases to trimming and J lost 1 base; unmatched junction nucleotides: 3. The germline V gene has CDR1 SGHVS and CDR2 FQNEAQ. CDR3 size: 14 residues. In DNA form, the CDR3 reads TGTGCCAGCAGCCTGGACAGGGCGAACACTGAAGCTTTCTTT. This encodes CASSLDRANTEAFF. Complete variable domain (other parts from reference TRBV7-8 and TRBJ1-1): GAGVSQSPRYKVAKRGQDVALRCDPISGHVSLFWYQQALGQGPEFLTYFQNEAQLDKSGLPSDRFFAERPEGSVSTLKIQRTQQEDSAVYLCASSLDRANTEAFFGQGTRLTVV.

The chain carries TRBV9 and TRBJ1-1, with a weak D call TRBD1 (6 bases). This CDR3 comprises 14 residues. V lost 1 base to trimming and J lost 1 base, with 8 bases between them. Germline lookup yields CDR1 SGDLS and CDR2 YYNGEE. Here the CDR3 reads CASSVQGSNTEAFF. CDR3 DNA: TGTGCCAGCAGCGTACAGGGGTCGAACACTGAAGCTTTCTTT.

The V gene is TRBV25-1, the J gene TRBJ1-6; the match to TRBD1 covers 8 bases. Per germline, CDR1 MGHDK and CDR2 SYGVNS. Trimming took 6 bases from V and 10 from J; bases not matched to a gene: 5. The CDR3 totals 13 residues. CDR3 DNA sequence: TGTGCCAGCAGCGGGACAGGCTACTCACCCCTCCACTTT. Translating gives CASSGTGYSPLHF. Drawing the rest from reference TRBV25-1 and TRBJ1-6, the complete variable domain is EADIYQTPRYLVIGTGKKITLECSQTMGHDKMYWYQQDPGMELHLIHYSYGVNSTEKGDLSSESTVSRIRTEHFPLTLESARPSHTSQYLCASSGTGYSPLHFGNGTRLTVT.

This rearrangement joins TRBV6-5 to TRBJ2-3; weak D call: TRBD2 (5 bases). The V gene lost 8 bases and the J gene lost 2 bases, with 14 bases spanning the gap. This CDR3 is built from 14 residues. Germline CDR1 reads MNHEY; CDR2 reads SVGAGI. CDR3 sequence: CASSRAEYTDTQYF. Written as DNA, the CDR3 is TGTGCCAGCTCCAGAGCGGAATACACAGATACGCAGTATTTT.